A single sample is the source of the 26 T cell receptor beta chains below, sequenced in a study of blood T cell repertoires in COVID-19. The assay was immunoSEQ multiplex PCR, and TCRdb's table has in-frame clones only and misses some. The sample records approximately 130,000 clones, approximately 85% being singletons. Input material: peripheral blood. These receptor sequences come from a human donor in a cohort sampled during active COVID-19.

CDR3 nucleotide sequence: TGTGCCAGCAGCTTAGAGCGCCGGACAGGGATTAACTATGGCTACACCTTC. It translates to CASSLERRTGINYGYTF. This chain uses TRBV7-2 with TRBJ1-2; 8 bases fit TRBD1. V trimming: 1 base; J trimming: 1 base; junction bases outside the gene matches: 8. The CDR3 sequence is 17 residues long. CDR1 and CDR2 from the germline V gene are SGHTA and FQGNSA.

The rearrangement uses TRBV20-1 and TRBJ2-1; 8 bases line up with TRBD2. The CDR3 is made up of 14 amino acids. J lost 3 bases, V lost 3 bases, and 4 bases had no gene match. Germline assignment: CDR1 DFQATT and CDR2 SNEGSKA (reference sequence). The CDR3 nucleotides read TGCAGTGCTAGTCCAGCGGGAGTCTACAATGAGCAGTTCTTC. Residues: CSASPAGVYNEQFF.

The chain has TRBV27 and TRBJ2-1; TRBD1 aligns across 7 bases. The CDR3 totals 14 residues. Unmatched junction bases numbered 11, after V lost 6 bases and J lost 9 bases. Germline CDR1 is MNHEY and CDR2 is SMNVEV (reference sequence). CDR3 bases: TGTGCCAGCAGCTGGGACAGCCCGACAGGTGAGCAGTTCTTC. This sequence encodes CASSWDSPTGEQFF.

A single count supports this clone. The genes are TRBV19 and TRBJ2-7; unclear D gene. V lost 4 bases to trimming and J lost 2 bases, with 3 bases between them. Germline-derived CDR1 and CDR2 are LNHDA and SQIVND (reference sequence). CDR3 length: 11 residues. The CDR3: CASSTTYEQYF. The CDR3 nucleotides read TGTGCCAGTAGTACAACCTACGAGCAGTACTTC.

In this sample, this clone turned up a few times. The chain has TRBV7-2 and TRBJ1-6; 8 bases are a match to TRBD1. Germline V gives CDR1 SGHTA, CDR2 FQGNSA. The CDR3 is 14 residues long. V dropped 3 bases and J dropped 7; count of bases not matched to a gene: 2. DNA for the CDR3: TGTGCCAGCAGCTTCGCAGGGGGCAATTCACCCCTCCACTTT. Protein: CASSFAGGNSPLHF.

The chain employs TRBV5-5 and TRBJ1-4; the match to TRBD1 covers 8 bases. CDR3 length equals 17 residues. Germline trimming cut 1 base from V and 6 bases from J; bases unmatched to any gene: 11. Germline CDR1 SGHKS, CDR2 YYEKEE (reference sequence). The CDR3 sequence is CASSLRPWTGWHEKLFF. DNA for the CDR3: TGTGCCAGCAGCTTGCGTCCCTGGACAGGGTGGCATGAAAAACTGTTTTTT.

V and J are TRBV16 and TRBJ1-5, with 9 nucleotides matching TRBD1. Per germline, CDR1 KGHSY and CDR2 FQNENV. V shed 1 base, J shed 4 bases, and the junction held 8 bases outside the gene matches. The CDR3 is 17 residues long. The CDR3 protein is CASSQLTGTGRNQPQHF. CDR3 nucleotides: TGTGCCAGCAGCCAATTAACAGGGACAGGGAGGAATCAGCCCCAGCATTTT.

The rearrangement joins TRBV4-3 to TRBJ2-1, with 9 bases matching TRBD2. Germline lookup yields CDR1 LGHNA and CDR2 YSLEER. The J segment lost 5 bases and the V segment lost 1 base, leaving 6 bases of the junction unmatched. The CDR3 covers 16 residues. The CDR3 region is CASSQVAGAHNNEQFF. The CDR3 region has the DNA TGCGCCAGCAGCCAAGTAGCGGGAGCCCATAACAATGAGCAGTTCTTC.

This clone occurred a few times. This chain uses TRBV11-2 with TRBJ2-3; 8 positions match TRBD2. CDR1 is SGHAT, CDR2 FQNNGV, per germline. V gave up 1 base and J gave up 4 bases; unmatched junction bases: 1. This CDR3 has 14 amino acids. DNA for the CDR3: TGTGCCAGCAGCTTAGGCGGGGGGCCAGATACGCAGTATTTT. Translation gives CASSLGGGPDTQYF.

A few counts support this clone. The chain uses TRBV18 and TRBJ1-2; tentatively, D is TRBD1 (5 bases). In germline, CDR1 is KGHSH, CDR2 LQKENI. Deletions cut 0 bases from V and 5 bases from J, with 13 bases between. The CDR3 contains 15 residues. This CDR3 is CASSPPTGFVYGYTF. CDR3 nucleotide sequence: TGTGCCAGCTCACCACCAACAGGTTTTGTTTATGGCTACACCTTC. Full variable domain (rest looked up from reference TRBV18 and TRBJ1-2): NAGVMQNPRHLVRRRGQEARLRCSPMKGHSHVYWYRQLPEEGLKFMVYLQKENIIDESGMPKERFSAEFPKEGPSILRIQQVVRGDSAAYFCASSPPTGFVYGYTFGSGTRLTVV.

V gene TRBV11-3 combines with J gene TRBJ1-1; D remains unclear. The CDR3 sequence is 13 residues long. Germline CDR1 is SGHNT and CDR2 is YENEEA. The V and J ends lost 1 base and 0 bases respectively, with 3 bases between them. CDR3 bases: TGTGCCAGCAGCTTAGTCGTGAACACTGAAGCTTTCTTT. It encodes CASSLVVNTEAFF. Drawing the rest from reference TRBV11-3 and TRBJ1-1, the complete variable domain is EAGVVQSPRYKIIEKKQPVAFWCNPISGHNTLYWYLQNLGQGPELLIRYENEEAVDDSQLPKDRFSAERLKGVDSTLKIQPAELGDSAVYLCASSLVVNTEAFFGQGTRLTVV.

The CDR3 loop is CASSLGGVRETQYF. The CDR3 DNA follows: TGTGCCAGCAGTTTGGGAGGGGTAAGAGAGACCCAGTACTTC. The chain has TRBV28 and TRBJ2-5, with 7 bases identical to TRBD2. V was pared by 3 bases and J by 4 bases, with 5 bases of the junction left unmatched. The CDR3 totals 14 residues. The V gene's germline CDR1 is MDHEN and CDR2 SYDVKM.

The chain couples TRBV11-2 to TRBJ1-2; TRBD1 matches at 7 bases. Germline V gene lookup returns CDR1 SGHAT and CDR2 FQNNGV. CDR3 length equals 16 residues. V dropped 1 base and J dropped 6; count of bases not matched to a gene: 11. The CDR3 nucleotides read TGTGCCAGCAGCTTAGGAGGTACGGGACAGAGAGATGGCTACACCTTC. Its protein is CASSLGGTGQRDGYTF.

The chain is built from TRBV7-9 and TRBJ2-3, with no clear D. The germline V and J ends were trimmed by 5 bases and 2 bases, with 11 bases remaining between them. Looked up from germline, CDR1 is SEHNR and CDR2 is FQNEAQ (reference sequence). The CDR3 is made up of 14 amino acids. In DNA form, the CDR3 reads TGTGCCAGCAGCGGGCCGGTCAACACAGATACGCAGTATTTT. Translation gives CASSGPVNTDTQYF.

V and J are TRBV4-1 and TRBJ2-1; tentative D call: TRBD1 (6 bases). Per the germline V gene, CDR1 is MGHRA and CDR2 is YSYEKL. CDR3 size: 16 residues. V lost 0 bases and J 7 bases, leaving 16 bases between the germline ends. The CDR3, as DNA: TGCGCCAGCAGCCAAGATTTGTTTGGGGGCCGGAATGAGCAGTTCTTC. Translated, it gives CASSQDLFGGRNEQFF.

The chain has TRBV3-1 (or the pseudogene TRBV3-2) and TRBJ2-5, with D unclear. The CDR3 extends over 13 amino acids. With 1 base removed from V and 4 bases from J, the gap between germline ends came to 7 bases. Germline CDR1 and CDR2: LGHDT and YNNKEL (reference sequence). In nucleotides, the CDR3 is TGTGCCAGCAGCCAAGCACATTTAGAGACCCAGTACTTC. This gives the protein CASSQAHLETQYF.

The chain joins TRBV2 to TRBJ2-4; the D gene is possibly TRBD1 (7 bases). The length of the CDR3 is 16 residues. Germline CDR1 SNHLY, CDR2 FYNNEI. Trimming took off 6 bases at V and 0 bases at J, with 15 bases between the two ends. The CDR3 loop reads CASRGGTALAKNIQYF. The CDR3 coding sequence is TGTGCCAGCAGAGGGGGGACAGCGCTAGCCAAAAACATTCAGTACTTC.

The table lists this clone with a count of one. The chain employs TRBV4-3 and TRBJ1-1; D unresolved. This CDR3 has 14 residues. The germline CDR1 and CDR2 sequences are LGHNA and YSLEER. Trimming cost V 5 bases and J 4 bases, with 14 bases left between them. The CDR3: CASSVFYPGTEAFF. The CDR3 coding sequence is TGCGCCAGCAGCGTTTTTTACCCGGGCACTGAAGCTTTCTTT.

CDR3 sequence (DNA): TGTGCCAGCAGCAAAGCGCTTTGGACAGGGGGCCCTATGAACACTGAAGCTTTCTTT. It is translated as CASSKALWTGGPMNTEAFF. The chain has TRBV21-1 and TRBJ1-1; the listed D gene, TRBD1, was not tested against the DNA. TRBV21-1 is a pseudogene segment. The CDR3 length is 19 residues.

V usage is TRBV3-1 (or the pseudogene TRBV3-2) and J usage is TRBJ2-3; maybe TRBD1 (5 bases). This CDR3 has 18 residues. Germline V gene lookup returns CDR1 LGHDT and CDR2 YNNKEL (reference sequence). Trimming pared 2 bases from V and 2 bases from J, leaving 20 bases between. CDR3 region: CASSQNPLWAGHTDTQYF. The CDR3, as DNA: TGTGCCAGCAGCCAAAATCCCTTATGGGCAGGGCACACAGATACGCAGTATTTT.

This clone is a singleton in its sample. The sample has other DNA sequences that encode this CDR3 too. DNA of the CDR3: TGTGCCTGGAGCCCCCATTCGAACACTGAAGCTTTCTTT. This sequence encodes CAWSPHSNTEAFF. J is TRBJ1-1 and V is TRBV30; D remains unclear. The CDR3 is 13 residues long. Germline-derived CDR1 and CDR2 are GTSNPN and SVGIG (reference sequence). Trimming pared 3 bases from V and 1 base from J, leaving 9 bases between.

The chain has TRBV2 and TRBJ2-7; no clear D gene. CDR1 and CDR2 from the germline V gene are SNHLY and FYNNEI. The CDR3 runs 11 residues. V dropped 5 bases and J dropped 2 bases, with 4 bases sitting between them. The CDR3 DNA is TGTGCCAGCAGTCCCGCCTACGAGCAGTACTTC. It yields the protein CASSPAYEQYF.

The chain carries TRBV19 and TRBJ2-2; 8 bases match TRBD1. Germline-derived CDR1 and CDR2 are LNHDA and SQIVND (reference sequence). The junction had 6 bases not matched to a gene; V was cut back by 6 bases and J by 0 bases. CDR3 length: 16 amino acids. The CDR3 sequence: CASRPPGQANTGELFF. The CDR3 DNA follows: TGTGCCAGTAGACCCCCGGGACAGGCGAACACCGGGGAGCTGTTTTTT.

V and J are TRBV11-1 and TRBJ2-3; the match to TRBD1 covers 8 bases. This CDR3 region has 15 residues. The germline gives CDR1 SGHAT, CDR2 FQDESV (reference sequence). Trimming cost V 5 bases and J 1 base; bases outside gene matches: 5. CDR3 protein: CASSPGQGRTDTQYF. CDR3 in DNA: TGTGCCAGCAGCCCCGGACAGGGACGCACAGATACGCAGTATTTT.

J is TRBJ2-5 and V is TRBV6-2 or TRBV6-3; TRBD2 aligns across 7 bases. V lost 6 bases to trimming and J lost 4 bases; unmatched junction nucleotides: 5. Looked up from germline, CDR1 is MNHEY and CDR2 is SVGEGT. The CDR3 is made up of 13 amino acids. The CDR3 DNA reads TGTGCCAGCAGCCGGGGACTACTAGAGACCCAGTACTTC. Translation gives CASSRGLLETQYF.

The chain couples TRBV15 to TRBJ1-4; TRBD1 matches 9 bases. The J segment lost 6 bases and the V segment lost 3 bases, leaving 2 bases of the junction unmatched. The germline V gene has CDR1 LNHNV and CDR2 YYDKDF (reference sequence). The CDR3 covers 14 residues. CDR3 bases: TGTGCCACCAGCAGGAGACAGGGGGATGAAAAACTGTTTTTT. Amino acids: CATSRRQGDEKLFF. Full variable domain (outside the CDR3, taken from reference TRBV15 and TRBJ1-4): DAMVIQNPRYQVTQFGKPVTLSCSQTLNHNVMYWYQQKSSQAPKLLFHYYDKDFNNEADTPDNFQSRRPNTSFCFLDIRSPGLGDTAMYLCATSRRQGDEKLFFGSGTQLSVL.